These 20 T cell receptor beta chains originate from one sample sequenced in a study of blood T cell repertoires in COVID-19. Using immunoSEQ multiplex PCR, the repertoire was profiled, and TCRdb retains in-frame clones only, with some absent. The data hold 140,000 or so clones, with approximately 89% observed a single time. The sample comprised peripheral blood. The receptors derive from a human donor in a cohort sampled during active COVID-19.

V is TRBV13 and J is TRBJ2-1; 8 nucleotides line up with TRBD2. CDR1 and CDR2 (germline): PRHDT, FYEKMQ (reference sequence). The CDR3 totals 15 residues. With 7 bases clipped from V and 4 bases from J, the junction kept 9 bases outside the gene matches. The chain's CDR3 is CASTPPSGGYNEQFF. For the CDR3, the DNA is TGTGCCAGCACCCCCCCCAGCGGGGGATACAATGAGCAGTTCTTC.

The chain carries TRBV5-1 and TRBJ1-1; D unresolved. CDR3 size: 13 residues. V lost 5 bases, J lost 1 base, and 9 bases lay in between. CDR1 is SGHRS, CDR2 YFSETQ, per germline. Written as DNA, the CDR3 is TGCGCCAGCAGTTTCCACGGGAACACTGAAGCTTTCTTT. Amino acid sequence: CASSFHGNTEAFF.

The chain recombines TRBV12-3 or TRBV12-4 with TRBJ1-2, with TRBD1 identical over 7 bases. This CDR3 is 13 amino acids long. Losses at the gene ends were 6 bases for V and 7 bases for J; bases not matched to a gene: 8. The chain's CDR3 is CASRPQGRSGYTF. Here the CDR3 DNA reads TGTGCCAGCAGGCCACAGGGGAGGTCTGGCTACACCTTC.

The chain combines TRBV27 with TRBJ1-1, with 7 bases identical to TRBD1. CDR1 is MNHEY and CDR2 is SMNVEV in the germline V gene (reference sequence). CDR3 length: 16 residues. Unmatched junction bases numbered 13, after V lost 5 bases and J lost 4 bases. CDR3 in amino acids: CASSREAGGRITEAFF. The CDR3 DNA reads TGTGCCAGCAGTCGAGAGGCAGGGGGTCGAATCACTGAAGCTTTCTTT.

The chain has TRBV7-3 and TRBJ1-1; TRBD1 might be the D (6 bases). V dropped 5 bases and J dropped 0 bases, with 10 bases sitting between them. The CDR3 runs 14 residues. In germline, CDR1 is SGHTA, CDR2 FQGTGA. Here the CDR3 DNA reads TGTGCCAGCAGCCCCACAGGGCTGAACACTGAAGCTTTCTTT. It encodes CASSPTGLNTEAFF.

This clone was picked up a small number of times. The chain recombines TRBV7-9 with TRBJ1-5; the D is unclear. CDR1 SEHNR and CDR2 FQNEAQ come from the germline V gene (reference sequence). The CDR3 contains 13 residues. V was clipped by 5 bases and J by 5 bases, with 10 bases between them. The CDR3 nucleotides read TGTGCCAGCAGCCGCGAAGATTATCAGCCCCAGCATTTT. This translates into CASSREDYQPQHF.

This clone has only a few counts. The gene calls are TRBV5-6 and TRBJ2-7; a weak D match, TRBD2 (5 bases). V lost 1 base and J 5 bases, leaving 10 bases between the germline ends. From germline, CDR1 is SGHDT and CDR2 YYEEEE. This CDR3 comprises 13 residues. The CDR3 protein is CASSLIEGHEQYF. The DNA of the CDR3 is TGTGCCAGCAGCTTGATAGAGGGCCACGAGCAGTACTTC.

This rearrangement joins TRBV19 to TRBJ1-2, with TRBD1 matching 8 bases. Looked up from germline, CDR1 is LNHDA and CDR2 is SQIVND (reference sequence). The CDR3 contains 13 residues. Unmatched junction bases numbered 4, after V lost 3 bases and J lost 7 bases. CDR3 amino acids: CASSIQGAGGYTF. The CDR3 DNA reads TGTGCCAGTAGTATCCAGGGGGCTGGTGGCTACACCTTC.

As DNA, the CDR3 is TGCGCCAGCAGCTTGGATAGGAGTAGGGCTTTCTTT. This gives the protein CASSLDRSRAFF. The gene calls are TRBV5-1 and TRBJ1-1; D is undetermined. V shed 0 bases and J shed 11 bases, with 11 bases lying between them. CDR3 length equals 12 residues. Per the germline V gene, CDR1 is SGHRS and CDR2 is YFSETQ.

J is TRBJ1-5 and V is TRBV10-3, with 10 bases fitting TRBD1. This CDR3 has 16 residues. Germline V gives CDR1 ENHRY, CDR2 SYGVKD. Trimming at V came to 3 bases and at J to 5 bases, leaving 7 bases not matched to a gene. In DNA form, the CDR3 reads TGTGCCATCAGTGATCCCACTGGGACAGGGGATCAGCCCCAGCATTTT. Protein: CAISDPTGTGDQPQHF.

The rearrangement links TRBV28 to TRBJ2-7; 12 bases fit TRBD2. Per the germline V gene, CDR1 is MDHEN and CDR2 is SYDVKM. J lost 3 bases, V lost 5 bases, and 5 bases had no gene match. This CDR3 spans 15 amino acids. CDR3 sequence reads: CASSPSGGVVYEQYF. Written as DNA, the CDR3 is TGTGCCAGCAGTCCTAGCGGGGGGGTCGTCTACGAGCAGTACTTC.

The chain employs TRBV12-5 and TRBJ2-5; D is possibly TRBD2 (6 bases). Germline lookup yields CDR1 LGHNT and CDR2 FRNRAP. The CDR3 is 16 amino acids. V was pared by 0 bases and J by 2 bases, with 13 bases between. CDR3 sequence: CASGLVVRGSQETQYF. CDR3 coding DNA: TGTGCTAGTGGTTTGGTAGTGCGGGGCTCTCAAGAGACCCAGTACTTC.

The rearrangement joins TRBV27 to TRBJ1-6; perhaps TRBD1 as D (5 bases). V was pared by 2 bases and J by 10 bases, with 9 bases between. The length of the CDR3 is 13 residues. CDR1 and CDR2 from the germline V gene are MNHEY and SMNVEV (reference sequence). Here the CDR3 reads CASSLRGGSPLHF. CDR3 in DNA: TGTGCCAGCAGTTTAAGGGGCGGATCACCCCTCCACTTT.

The gene calls are TRBV11-1 and TRBJ2-4; a possible D gene is TRBD2 (5 bases). The ends were cut back, 6 bases at V and 2 bases at J, with 8 bases in the middle. Germline values: CDR1 SGHAT, CDR2 FQDESV (reference sequence). CDR3 length equals 13 residues. The CDR3 DNA is TGTGCCAGCAGTCGAGGGACCAAAAACATTCAGTACTTC. Protein sequence: CASSRGTKNIQYF.

The chain couples TRBV27 to TRBJ1-2; the D gene is possibly TRBD1 (6 bases). The CDR3 contains 14 residues. Germline V gene lookup returns CDR1 MNHEY and CDR2 SMNVEV (reference sequence). V was shortened by 2 bases and J by 4 bases, with 11 bases between the two germline ends. Here the CDR3 reads CASSLTPGVYGYTF. In DNA, the CDR3 is TGTGCCAGCAGTTTAACTCCAGGGGTCTATGGCTACACCTTC.

The V gene is TRBV6-5, the J gene TRBJ2-2, with 11 nucleotides matching TRBD2. Per germline, CDR1 MNHEY and CDR2 SVGAGI. The CDR3 contains 14 residues. Trimming took 8 bases from V and 7 from J; bases not matched to a gene: 6. DNA for the CDR3: TGTGCCAGCGGTAGCGGGGGGGCCCACGGGGAGCTGTTTTTT. Its protein is CASGSGGAHGELFF.

The CDR3 DNA follows: TGCGCCAGCAGCCAAGATGGTGGGGCTAGCGGGGGCGGGCTGAGAGAGACCCAGTACTTC. Translating it yields CASSQDGGASGGGLRETQYF. The chain joins TRBV4-1 to TRBJ2-5; 10 nucleotides match TRBD2. This CDR3 region has 20 residues. Trimming removed 0 bases from V and 4 bases from J; junction bases left unmatched: 17. Germline V gene data show CDR1 as MGHRA and CDR2 as YSYEKL.

The chain recombines TRBV4-1 with TRBJ1-4, with D perhaps TRBD1 (5 bases). V shed 4 bases and J shed 10 bases, with 7 bases lying between them. CDR1 is MGHRA and CDR2 is YSYEKL in the germline V gene. This CDR3 spans 11 amino acids. The CDR3 DNA reads TGCGCCAGCAGCCTTGACAGAAAACTGTTTTTT. Encoded protein: CASSLDRKLFF.

The chain has TRBV9 and TRBJ1-2; 7 nucleotides align to TRBD1. The CDR3 runs 14 residues. V shed 3 bases and J 7 bases; nucleotides not matched to a gene: 9. Germline V CDR1 and CDR2: SGDLS, YYNGEE. CDR3 in amino acids: CASSALDRAGGYTF. The CDR3 nucleotides read TGTGCCAGCAGCGCACTAGACAGGGCGGGTGGCTACACCTTC.

This clone was counted a single time. The chain links TRBV5-4 to TRBJ2-1; the D is unclear. The length of the CDR3 is 16 residues. Germline CDR1 is SGHNT and CDR2 is YYREEE (reference sequence). Trimming left V 0 bases short and J 2 bases short, with 12 bases between. As DNA, the CDR3 is TGTGCCAGCAGCTTGGAATTTGGGCCCGCCTACAATGAGCAGTTCTTC. This gives the protein CASSLEFGPAYNEQFF.